These T cell receptor beta chains were read from a single sample in a study of blood T cell repertoires in COVID-19. TCRdb's copy holds only in-frame clones and misses some; the assay was immunoSEQ multiplex PCR. The sample consists of 130,000 or so clones, about four fifths of them appearing once. The sample consisted of peripheral blood. These receptors were obtained from a woman aged 65 to 85 with acute or convalescent COVID-19. The CDR3 runs from the conserved cysteine through the conserved F or W. A D gene is named only where the DNA matches it firmly. Not every row has a clone size; where given, it reads once, few, many or a size class.

>TRBD1|NA|TRBJ1-1|TRBV3-1/TRBV3-2
TGTGCCAGCAGCCCGACAGGGGGCGGCACTGAAGCTTTCTTT
CASSPTGGGTEAFF
>TRBD1|once|TRBJ2-3|TRBV5-1
TGCGCCAGCAGCCTGGGGACAGGGATTATAGATACGCAGTATTTT
CASSLGTGIIDTQYF
>NA|few|TRBJ1-6|TRBV15
TGTGCCACCAGCTCACGGACAGATTCACCCCTCCACTTT
CATSSRTDSPLHF
>NA|NA|TRBJ1-6|TRBV4-3
TGCGCCAGCAGCCAAGTGGCAGGGGATCGCTCACCCCTCCACTTT
CASSQVAGDRSPLHF
>NA|few|TRBJ2-7|TRBV4-2
TGTGCCAGCAGCCAAGATACCGCGGCAGGGGCCTACGAGCAGTACTTC
CASSQDTAAGAYEQYF
>NA|NA|TRBJ2-3|TRBV6-2/TRBV6-3
TGTGCCAGCAGTTACTCCGGGACTCTTAACACAGATACGCAGTATTTT
CASSYSGTLNTDTQYF
>NA|NA|TRBJ1-2|TRBV24-1
TGTGCCACCAGTGAAATCGGACACTGGGGCTATGGCTACACCTTC
CATSEIGHWGYGYTF
>TRBD2|NA|TRBJ2-3|TRBV10-3
TGTGCCATCAGTGAGCCAACTAGCGGGGGGTTCAAAGATACGCAGTATTTT
CAISEPTSGGFKDTQYF
>TRBD2|NA|TRBJ2-5|TRBV6-2/TRBV6-3
TGTGCCAGCAGCCTACAGCTAGCGGGGGGTTTCGAGACCCAGTACTTC
CASSLQLAGGFETQYF
>NA|few|TRBJ2-7|TRBV30
TGTGCCTGGAGTCTGGGGGGTGGTTCCTACGAGCAGTACTTC
CAWSLGGGSYEQYF
>TRBD2|NA|TRBJ2-1|TRBV5-1
TGCGCCAGCAGCTTGGGTCAGAGTAGCGGGGGTTACAATGAGCAGTTCTTC
CASSLGQSSGGYNEQFF
>NA|NA|TRBJ1-6|TRBV6-5
TGTGCCAGCAGGACAACAGGGTCCCAGGGGTCACCCCTCCACTTT
CASRTTGSQGSPLHF
>TRBD1|NA|TRBJ2-5|TRBV11-3
TGTGCCAGCAGCTCCCGGACAGGGGGCAGGGAGACCCAGTACTTC
CASSSRTGGRETQYF
>TRBD1|NA|TRBJ2-2|TRBV6-2/TRBV6-3
TGTGCCAGCAGTACCCAGGGGGCCGCGAACACCGGGGAGCTGTTTTTT
CASSTQGAANTGELFF
>TRBD2|NA|TRBJ2-3|TRBV18
TGTGCCAGCTCACCAGGGATAGCGGGGGGTCGCACAGATACGCAGTATTTT
CASSPGIAGGRTDTQYF
>TRBD2|NA|TRBJ2-7|TRBV6-5
TGTGCCAGTCAACCGGGACTAGCGAACTACGAGCAGTACTTC
CASQPGLANYEQYF
>TRBD1|NA|TRBJ1-2|TRBV13
TGTGCCAGCAGCTTTTCAGGGGGAGGATATGGCTACACCTTC
CASSFSGGGYGYTF
>TRBD2|NA|TRBJ2-1|TRBV14
TGTGCCAGCAGCCACCGACTAGCGGGGGACTACAATGAGCAGTTCTTC
CASSHRLAGDYNEQFF
>NA|NA|TRBJ1-3|TRBV4-2
TGTGCCAGCAGCCAAGCAGGGATAAGCTCTGGAAACACCATATATTTT
CASSQAGISSGNTIYF
>NA|NA|TRBJ2-7|TRBV25-1
TGTGCCAGCAGTGGGGCCGGAGGGACCTACGAGCAGTACTTC
CASSGAGGTYEQYF
>NA|NA|TRBJ1-2|TRBV12-3/TRBV12-4
TGTGCCAGCAAAATGACGGGAATATATGGCTACACCTTC
CASKMTGIYGYTF
>NA|NA|TRBJ1-3|TRBV27
TGTGCCAGCAGTTTGCGAACAGGGTTCTCTGGAAACACCATATATTTT
CASSLRTGFSGNTIYF
>NA|NA|TRBJ2-3|TRBV5-5
TGTGCCAGCAGCCTGGGGCTCGGAGGCACAGATACGCAGTATTTT
CASSLGLGGTDTQYF
>NA|NA|TRBJ2-1|TRBV19
TGTGCCAGTAGGACAACCGACACGGCCTACAATGAGCAGTTCTTC
CASRTTDTAYNEQFF
>TRBD1|NA|TRBJ1-1|TRBV27
TGTGCCAGCAGTTCCCTTTCTGTCCGGGACAGACCGATGAACACTGAAGCTTTCTTT
CASSSLSVRDRPMNTEAFF
>TRBD1|NA|TRBJ1-1|TRBV5-1
TGCGCCAGCAGCTTGCAGCAGGGGGCGAGTGGCACTGAAGCTTTCTTT
CASSLQQGASGTEAFF
>NA|NA|TRBJ2-1|TRBV6-5
TGTGCCAGCAGGGTGACTGCAGGGGGGTACAATGAGCAGTTCTTC
CASRVTAGGYNEQFF
>TRBD2|NA|TRBJ2-3|TRBV6-2/TRBV6-3
TGTGCCAGCAGTTACTCGAGATTTCTAGCGGGGGTGGATACAGATACGCAGTATTTT
CASSYSRFLAGVDTDTQYF
>NA|NA|TRBJ1-2|TRBV6-5
TGTGCCAGCAGCCCCGGGGGGAACTATGGCTACACCTTC
CASSPGGNYGYTF
>TRBD2|few|TRBJ2-1|TRBV10-3
TGTGCCATCAGTGAGGGTGTGGCTAGCGGGGGGAATGAGCAGTTCTTC
CAISEGVASGGNEQFF
>TRBD2|NA|TRBJ2-5|TRBV10-2
TGCGCCAGCAAGGGACTAGCCCAGGAGACCCAGTACTTC
CASKGLAQETQYF